This T cell receptor beta chain originates from a study of T-cell memory formation after mild COVID-19. Study results and limitations: Specificity for SARS-CoV-2 was not confirmed among the second-wave clones peaking on day 37.

Worth noting for this clonotype: Its specificity is not known.

V lost 6 bases to trimming and J lost 5 bases, with 14 bases between them. The CDR3 is 14 residues long. CDR1 and CDR2 from the germline V gene are SGHTA and FQGNSA. Each CDR3 protein is one row after TCRdb ran MiXCR on the 5' RACE reads. The sample consists of fewer than 350,000 distinct CDR3 sequences, 13% to 15% of them appearing once. The clonotype comes from a man in his late teens or twenties who had mild COVID-19 (a few samples of this study predate the infection). Cell type and time point are not known. The chain has TRBV7-2 and TRBJ1-5; possibly TRBD1 for D (6 bases). What was sequenced was PBMCs or a T cell subset sorted from them (not recorded which). The CDR3 here is CASSLRDIHQPQHF. The CDR3 DNA is TGTGCCAGCAGTCTCCGGGACATCCATCAGCCCCAGCATTTT.